Here is one T cell receptor beta chain with its context. This sample is part of a study of blood T cell repertoires in COVID-19. Residents of about two dozen US areas, aged about 18 to 95 years, made up the participants. The authors' processing: Reference gene primer amplification gave estimated nucleated cell counts. The protocol was immunoSEQ multiplex PCR, while the TCRdb copy is restricted to in-frame clones and leaves out a portion. V, J and clone size are those of that table, while D and trimming were read from the DNA. The data contain over 200,000 clones, around 85% of them seen just once; the ten biggest clones take up under 2.5%. The CDR3 has 15 amino acids. Germline V gene lookup returns CDR1 KGHSH and CDR2 LQKENI. Trimming at V came to 5 bases and at J to 4 bases, leaving 5 bases not matched to a gene.

What was sequenced was PBMCs or T cells enriched from blood (not recorded which). This rearrangement joins TRBV18 to TRBJ1-5; 10 positions match TRBD1. This sequence was found in a woman aged 50 to 60 who had recovered from COVID-19. CDR3 loop: CASSSGQGLNQPQHF. The CDR3 coding sequence is TGTGCCAGCTCATCGGGACAGGGGCTTAATCAGCCCCAGCATTTT.